The 9 T cell receptor beta chains presented below share a single source sample, sequenced in a study of cytomegalovirus exposure and HLA in healthy donors. PCR was performed using 60 Vbeta and 13 Jbeta primers. Only in-frame clones appear in the TCRdb table, and some are missing; sequencing was by immunoSEQ multiplex PCR. The sample lists roughly 120,000 clones, around 86% occurring once. Sequenced sample: PBMCs. Receptor source: a middle-aged man in good health and CMV-seronegative.

This chain connects TRBV29-1 to TRBJ2-7, with TRBD1 identical over 10 bases. From germline, CDR1 is SQVTM and CDR2 ANQGSEA. The junction had 11 bases not matched to a gene; V was cut back by 6 bases and J by 6 bases. This CDR3 comprises 14 residues. The CDR3 reads CSVLVGQGVAEQYF. DNA of the CDR3: TGCAGCGTGCTCGTAGGACAGGGGGTTGCCGAGCAGTACTTC.

The chain recombines TRBV15 with TRBJ2-7, with TRBD1 matching 9 bases. This CDR3 has 16 residues. CDR1 and CDR2 (germline): LNHNV, YYDKDF (reference sequence). The ends lost 0 bases at V and 2 bases at J; junction bases unmatched: 5. CDR3 nucleotides: TGTGCCACCAGCAGAGATCGGGGACAGGGTGCCTACGAGCAGTACTTC. It translates to CATSRDRGQGAYEQYF.

CDR3 in DNA: TGTGCCTGGAGGGACAGGGGGTCCACTGGAAACACCATATATTTT. Translation gives CAWRDRGSTGNTIYF. The chain links TRBV30 to TRBJ1-3; TRBD1 matches 10 bases. The CDR3 runs 15 residues. CDR1 is GTSNPN and CDR2 is SVGIG in the germline V gene (reference sequence). V gave up 3 bases and J gave up 2 bases; unmatched junction bases: 4.

This chain links TRBV6-1 with TRBJ1-1; D not certain. Trimming cost V 6 bases and J 6 bases, with 17 bases left between them. Germline CDR1 MNHNS, CDR2 SASEGT. This CDR3 region has 14 residues. CDR3 sequence: CASRSREGRAEAFF. The CDR3 DNA is TGTGCCAGCAGGTCCCGGGAGGGTAGGGCTGAAGCTTTCTTT.

CDR3 residues: CASSQVTGISGYTF. The CDR3 nucleotides read TGTGCCAGCAGCCAAGTAACAGGGATCAGTGGCTACACCTTC. J is TRBJ1-2 and V is TRBV14, with a weak D call TRBD1 (6 bases). CDR3 length equals 14 residues. Germline CDR1 SGHDN, CDR2 FVKESK. V lost 1 base to trimming and J lost 7 bases, with 13 bases between them.

The V call is TRBV4-3, the J call TRBJ2-6, with 10 bases that match TRBD2. The CDR3 spans 20 residues. Germline values: CDR1 LGHNA, CDR2 YSLEER. J lost 1 base, V lost 0 bases, and 9 bases had no gene match. The CDR3 region is CASSQDLGSGGASGANVLTF. As DNA, the CDR3 is TGCGCCAGCAGCCAAGATTTGGGAAGCGGGGGGGCGTCTGGGGCCAACGTCCTGACTTTC.

Only one count was recorded for this clone. The chain recombines TRBV15 with TRBJ2-3; 7 bases agree with TRBD2. The CDR3 totals 16 residues. J gave up 1 base and V 1 base, and 5 bases lay outside the gene matches. Germline loops: CDR1 LNHNV, CDR2 YYDKDF (reference sequence). CDR3 in DNA: TGTGCCACCAGCAGAGCCCCCCTAGCGGGCACAGATACGCAGTATTTT. Translation gives CATSRAPLAGTDTQYF.

The rearrangement uses TRBV29-1 and TRBJ1-5; TRBD1 matches at 7 bases. The J segment lost 4 bases and the V segment lost 4 bases, leaving 7 bases of the junction unmatched. The CDR3 covers 14 residues. Germline CDR1 reads SQVTM; CDR2 reads ANQGSEA. For the CDR3, the DNA is TGCAGCGTTGCGGCAGGGGGTCGTAATCAGCCCCAGCATTTT. It encodes CSVAAGGRNQPQHF.

This rearrangement joins TRBV7-2 to TRBJ1-5; 8 bases line up with TRBD1. V dropped 5 bases and J dropped 8; count of bases not matched to a gene: 8. From germline, CDR1 is SGHTA and CDR2 FQGNSA. The CDR3 extends over 14 amino acids. The CDR3 sequence is CASSPRDRIKPQHF. In DNA form, the CDR3 reads TGTGCCAGCAGCCCTCGGGACAGGATCAAGCCCCAGCATTTT. Together with reference TRBV7-2 and TRBJ1-5, the CDR3 gives the full variable domain: GAGVSQSPSNKVTEKGKDVELRCDPISGHTALYWYRQSLGQGLEFLIYFQGNSAPDKSGLPSDRFSAERTGGSVSTLTIQRTQQEDSAVYLCASSPRDRIKPQHFGDGTRLSIL.